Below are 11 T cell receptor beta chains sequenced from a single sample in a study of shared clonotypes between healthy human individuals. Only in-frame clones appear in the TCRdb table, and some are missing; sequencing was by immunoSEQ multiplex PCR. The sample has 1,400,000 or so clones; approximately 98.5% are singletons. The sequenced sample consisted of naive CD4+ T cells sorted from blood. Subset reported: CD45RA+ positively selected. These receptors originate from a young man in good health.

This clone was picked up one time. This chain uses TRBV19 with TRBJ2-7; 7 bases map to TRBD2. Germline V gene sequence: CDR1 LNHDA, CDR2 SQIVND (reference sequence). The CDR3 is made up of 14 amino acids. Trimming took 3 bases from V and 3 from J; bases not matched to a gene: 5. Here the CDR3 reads CASSMAGEDYEQYF. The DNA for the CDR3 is TGTGCCAGTAGTATGGCGGGGGAGGACTACGAGCAGTACTTC.

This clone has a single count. DNA of the CDR3: TGTGCCAGCAGCTTAAGTGTCGGCTCTGGGGCCAACGTCCTGACTTTC. Translating it yields CASSLSVGSGANVLTF. This chain connects TRBV13 to TRBJ2-6; no firm D call. The CDR3 covers 16 residues. Germline CDR1 PRHDT, CDR2 FYEKMQ (reference sequence). V was cut by 2 bases and J by 0 bases, with 8 bases left in between.

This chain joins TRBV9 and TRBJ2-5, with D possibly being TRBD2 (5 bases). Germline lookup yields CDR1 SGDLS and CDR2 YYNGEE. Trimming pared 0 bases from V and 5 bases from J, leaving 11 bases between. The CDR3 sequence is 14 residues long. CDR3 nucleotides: TGTGCCAGCAGCGTAGGGAATTCGGGGGAGACCCAGTACTTC. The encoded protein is CASSVGNSGETQYF.

The CDR3 sequence: CSVADQRSLHTDTQYF. The CDR3 region has the DNA TGCAGCGTAGCAGATCAGCGGTCCCTTCACACAGATACGCAGTATTTT. This chain links TRBV29-1 with TRBJ2-3, with D possibly being TRBD2 (5 bases). The CDR3 spans 16 residues. With 6 bases removed from V and 2 bases from J, the gap between germline ends came to 21 bases. Germline V gene lookup returns CDR1 SQVTM and CDR2 ANQGSEA.

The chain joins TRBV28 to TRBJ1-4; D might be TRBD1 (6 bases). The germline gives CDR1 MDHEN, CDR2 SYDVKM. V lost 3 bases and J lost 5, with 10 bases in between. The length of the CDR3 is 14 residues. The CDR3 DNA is TGTGCCAGCAGTTTGGGGGGCCTAAATGAAAAACTGTTTTTT. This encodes CASSLGGLNEKLFF.

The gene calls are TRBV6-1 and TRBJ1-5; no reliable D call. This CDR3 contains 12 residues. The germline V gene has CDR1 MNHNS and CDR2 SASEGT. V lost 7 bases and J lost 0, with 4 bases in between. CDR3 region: CASNLSNQPQHF. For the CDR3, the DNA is TGTGCCAGCAACCTTAGCAATCAGCCCCAGCATTTT.

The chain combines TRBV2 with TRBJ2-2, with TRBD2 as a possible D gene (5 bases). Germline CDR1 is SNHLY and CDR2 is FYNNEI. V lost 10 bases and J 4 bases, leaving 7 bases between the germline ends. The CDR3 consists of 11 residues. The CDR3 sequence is CATRGTGELFF. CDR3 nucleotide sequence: TGTGCCACACGGGGCACCGGGGAGCTGTTTTTT.

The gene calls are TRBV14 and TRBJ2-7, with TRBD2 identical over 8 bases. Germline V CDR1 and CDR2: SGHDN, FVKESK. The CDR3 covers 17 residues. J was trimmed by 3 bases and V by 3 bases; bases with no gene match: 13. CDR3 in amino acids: CASSHVTSGGGIYEQYF. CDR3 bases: TGTGCCAGCAGCCACGTTACTAGCGGAGGAGGAATCTACGAGCAGTACTTC.

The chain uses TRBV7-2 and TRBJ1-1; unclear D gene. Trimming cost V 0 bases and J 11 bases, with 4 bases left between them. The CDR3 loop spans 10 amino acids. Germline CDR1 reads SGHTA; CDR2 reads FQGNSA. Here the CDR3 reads CASSLARAFF. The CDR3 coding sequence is TGTGCCAGCAGCTTAGCGCGTGCTTTCTTT.

As DNA, the CDR3 is TGTGCCAGCAGCTTAAGGCCCAACTGGGGGGAGCTGTTTTTT. It translates to CASSLRPNWGELFF. The chain has TRBV11-2 and TRBJ2-2; D is undetermined. Germline CDR1 and CDR2: SGHAT and FQNNGV. The V gene lost 2 bases and the J gene lost 8 bases, with 12 bases spanning the gap. The CDR3 contains 14 residues.

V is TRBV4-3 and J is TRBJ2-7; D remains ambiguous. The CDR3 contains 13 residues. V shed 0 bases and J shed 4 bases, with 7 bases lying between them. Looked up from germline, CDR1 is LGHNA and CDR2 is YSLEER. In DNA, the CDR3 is TGCGCCAGCAGCCAAGAGTCTCAGTACGAGCAGTACTTC. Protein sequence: CASSQESQYEQYF.